This T cell receptor beta chain was recovered during a study of T-cell reconstitution after alpha-beta-depleted transplantation in children (dated by TCRdb to about 2016). Background for the entire study: Using TCR repertoire profiling, the study followed T-cell immune reconstitution in a quantitative way in children after TCRalphabeta/CD19-depleted allogeneic hematopoietic cell transplantation.

CDR3 length: 20 amino acids, cysteine to phenylalanine. Here the CDR3 DNA is all that survives: 60 bases in frame from base 1. Compared with germline, V lacks 0 bases and J lacks 0 bases; bases without a gene match: 9. Looking up the germline V gene yields CDR1 SGHVS and CDR2 FQNEAQ. What the research found in general, with its limitations: The apparently early alphabetaT-cell count recovery about two months after transplant was reportedly dependent on only several hundred rapidly expanded clones derived from non-depleted graft cells. Over the following months the frequencies of hyperexpanded clones went down, and after one year T-cell counts and TCRbeta diversity were mostly credited to newly produced T cells. In some patients, the high TCRbeta diversity seen at day 60 was put down to recipient T cells and intrathymic progenitors that had survived conditioning.

This clonotype has more than one count but fewer than ten. Which antigen it targets is not known. Nothing much larger sits one base from this clone, and base qualities are not available. The sample's treatment or condition label, decoded: allogeneic hematopoietic cell transplantation with graft depleted of TCRalphabeta T cells and CD19 B cells. The children who served as transplant recipients had been given grafts of TCRalphabeta/CD19-depleted allogeneic hematopoietic cells. The receptor library was made with PCR. The sequencer was an Illumina HiSeq 2500. TCR libraries were prepared with molecular barcoding, using unique molecular identifiers to normalize TCRbeta repertoire quantification. TCRdb handled the public reads itself, with Q25 trimming in fastp and clone calling in MiXCR, and kept productive beta chains. Rows with a matching CDR3 protein are joined into one entry that keeps the most common DNA and genes. Within this sample are about 250,000 distinct CDR3 sequences, with 20% to 30% of them counted one time only. About 4.8% of the sample belongs to the ten largest clones.

The specimen was PBMCs, mostly from graft donor cells, collected 360 days after TCRalphabeta/CD19-depleted stem cell transplant. The origin of this receptor is a female patient aged 2-10 years who had a stem cell transplant for congenital amegakaryocytic thrombocytopenia, so the T cells may come from the graft donor. Recombination joined TRBV7-8 with TRBJ2-1; 12 central bases correspond to TRBD2. The CDR3 region reads CASSLALAGGVDSSYNEQFF. The DNA sequence follows: TGTGCCAGCAGCTTAGCGCTAGCGGGAGGGGTTGACAGCTCCTACAATGAGCAGTTCTTC.